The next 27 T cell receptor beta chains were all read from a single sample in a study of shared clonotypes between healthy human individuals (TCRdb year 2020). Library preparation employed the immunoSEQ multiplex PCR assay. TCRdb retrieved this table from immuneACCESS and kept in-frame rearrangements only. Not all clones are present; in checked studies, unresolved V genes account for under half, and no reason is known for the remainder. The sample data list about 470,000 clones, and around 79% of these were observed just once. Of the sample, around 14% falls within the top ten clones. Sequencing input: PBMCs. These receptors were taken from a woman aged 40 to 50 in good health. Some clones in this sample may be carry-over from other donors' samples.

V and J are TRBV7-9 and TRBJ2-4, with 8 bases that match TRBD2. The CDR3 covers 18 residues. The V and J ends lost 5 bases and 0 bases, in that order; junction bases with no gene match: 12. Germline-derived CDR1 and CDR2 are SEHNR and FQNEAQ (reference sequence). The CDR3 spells CASSNAFRTSRAKNIQYF. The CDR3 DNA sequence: TGTGCCAGCAGCAACGCCTTTCGGACTAGCCGAGCCAAAAACATTCAGTACTTC.

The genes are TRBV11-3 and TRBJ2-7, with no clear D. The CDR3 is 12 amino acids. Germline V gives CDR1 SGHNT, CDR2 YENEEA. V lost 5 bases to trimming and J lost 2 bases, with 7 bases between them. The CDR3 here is CASSRTPYEQYF. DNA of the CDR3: TGTGCCAGCAGCCGAACCCCCTACGAGCAGTACTTC.

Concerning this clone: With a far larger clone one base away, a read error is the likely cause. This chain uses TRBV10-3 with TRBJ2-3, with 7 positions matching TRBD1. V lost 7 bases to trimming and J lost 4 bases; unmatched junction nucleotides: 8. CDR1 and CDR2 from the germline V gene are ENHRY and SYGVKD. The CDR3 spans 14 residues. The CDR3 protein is CAIKPGQNADTQYF. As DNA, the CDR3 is TGTGCCATCAAGCCGGGACAGAACGCAGATACGCAGTATTTT.

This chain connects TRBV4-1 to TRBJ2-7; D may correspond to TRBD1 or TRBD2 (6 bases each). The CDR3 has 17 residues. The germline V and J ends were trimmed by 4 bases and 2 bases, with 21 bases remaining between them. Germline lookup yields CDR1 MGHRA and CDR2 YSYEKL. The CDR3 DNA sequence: TGCGCCAGCAGCCTCGGGGGCCGGACTCATTGGACCTACGAGCAGTACTTC. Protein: CASSLGGRTHWTYEQYF.

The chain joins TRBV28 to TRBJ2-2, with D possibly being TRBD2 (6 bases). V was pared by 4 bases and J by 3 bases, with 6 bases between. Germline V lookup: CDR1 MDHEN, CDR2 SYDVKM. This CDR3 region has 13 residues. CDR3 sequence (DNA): TGTGCCAGCAGTTCGGGGGACACCGGGGAGCTGTTTTTT. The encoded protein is CASSSGDTGELFF.

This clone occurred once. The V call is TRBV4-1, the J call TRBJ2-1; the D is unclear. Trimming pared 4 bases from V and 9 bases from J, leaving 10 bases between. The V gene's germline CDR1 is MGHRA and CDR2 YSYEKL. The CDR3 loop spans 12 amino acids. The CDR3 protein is CASSRDFSEQFF. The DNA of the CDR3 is TGCGCCAGCAGCCGAGACTTCAGTGAGCAGTTCTTC.

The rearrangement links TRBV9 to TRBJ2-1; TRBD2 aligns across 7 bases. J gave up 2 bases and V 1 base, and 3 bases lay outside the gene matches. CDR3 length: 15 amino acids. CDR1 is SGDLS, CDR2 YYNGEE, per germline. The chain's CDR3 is CASSVTGGAYNEQFF. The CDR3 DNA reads TGTGCCAGCAGCGTAACGGGAGGCGCCTACAATGAGCAGTTCTTC.

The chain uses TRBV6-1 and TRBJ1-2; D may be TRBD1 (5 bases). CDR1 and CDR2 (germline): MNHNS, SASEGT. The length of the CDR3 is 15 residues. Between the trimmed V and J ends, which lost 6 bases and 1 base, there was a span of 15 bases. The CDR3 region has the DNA TGTGCCAGCAGGATGGGACCCGCATTTAACTATGGCTACACCTTC. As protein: CASRMGPAFNYGYTF.

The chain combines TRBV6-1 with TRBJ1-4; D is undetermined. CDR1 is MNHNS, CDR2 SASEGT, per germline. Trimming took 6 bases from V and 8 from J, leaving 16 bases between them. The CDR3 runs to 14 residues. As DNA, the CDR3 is TGTGCCAGCAGCCTCGAAGGAGTGAGAGAAAAACTGTTTTTT. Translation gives CASSLEGVREKLFF.

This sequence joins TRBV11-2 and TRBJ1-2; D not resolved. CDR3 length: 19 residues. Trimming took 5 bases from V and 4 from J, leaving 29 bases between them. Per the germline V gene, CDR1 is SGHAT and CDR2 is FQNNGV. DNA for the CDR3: TGTGCCAGCAGCCTGGGCTACGGTGGTACAGTATATGGACTCTATGGCTACACCTTC. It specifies CASSLGYGGTVYGLYGYTF. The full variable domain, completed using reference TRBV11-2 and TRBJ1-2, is EAGVAQSPRYKIIEKRQSVAFWCNPISGHATLYWYQQILGQGPKLLIQFQNNGVVDDSQLPKDRFSAERLKGVDSTLKIQPAKLEDSAVYLCASSLGYGGTVYGLYGYTFGSGTRLTVV.

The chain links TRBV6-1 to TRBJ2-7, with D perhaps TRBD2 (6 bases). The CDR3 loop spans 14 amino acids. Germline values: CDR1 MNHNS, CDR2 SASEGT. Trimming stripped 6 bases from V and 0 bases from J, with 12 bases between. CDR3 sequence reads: CASRGGRSSYEQYF. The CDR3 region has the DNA TGTGCCAGCAGGGGGGGACGTAGCTCCTACGAGCAGTACTTC.

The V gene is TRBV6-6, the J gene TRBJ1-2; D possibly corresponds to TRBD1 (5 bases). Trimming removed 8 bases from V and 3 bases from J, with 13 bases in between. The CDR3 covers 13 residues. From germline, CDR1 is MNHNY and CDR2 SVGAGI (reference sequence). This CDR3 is CASARGSDYGYTF. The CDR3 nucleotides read TGTGCCAGCGCGCGGGGGAGCGACTATGGCTACACCTTC.

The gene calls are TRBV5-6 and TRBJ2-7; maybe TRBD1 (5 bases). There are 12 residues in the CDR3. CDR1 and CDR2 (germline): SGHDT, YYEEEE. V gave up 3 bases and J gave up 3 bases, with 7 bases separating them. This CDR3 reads CASSSQGYEQYF. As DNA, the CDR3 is TGTGCCAGCAGCTCCCAGGGCTACGAGCAGTACTTC.

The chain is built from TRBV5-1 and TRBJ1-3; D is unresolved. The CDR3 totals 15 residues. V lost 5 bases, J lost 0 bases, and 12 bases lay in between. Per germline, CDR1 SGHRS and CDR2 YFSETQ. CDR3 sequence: CASSRDGNSGNTIYF. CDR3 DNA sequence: TGCGCCAGCAGTCGAGACGGAAACTCTGGAAACACCATATATTTT.

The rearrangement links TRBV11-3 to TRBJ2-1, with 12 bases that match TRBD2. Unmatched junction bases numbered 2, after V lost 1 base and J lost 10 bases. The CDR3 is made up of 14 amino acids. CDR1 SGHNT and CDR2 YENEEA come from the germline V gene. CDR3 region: CASSLGLAGEEQFF. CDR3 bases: TGTGCCAGCAGCTTAGGACTAGCGGGAGAGGAGCAGTTCTTC.

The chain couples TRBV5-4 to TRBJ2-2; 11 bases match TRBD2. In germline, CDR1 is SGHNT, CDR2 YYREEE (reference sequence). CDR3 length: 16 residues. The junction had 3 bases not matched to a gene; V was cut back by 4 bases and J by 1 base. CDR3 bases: TGTGCCAGCAGCCGAGGACTAGCGGGGAACACCGGGGAGCTGTTTTTT. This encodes CASSRGLAGNTGELFF.

Here the CDR3 reads CASSLGRTQYEQYF. In DNA form, the CDR3 reads TGTGCCAGCAGTTTGGGAAGGACACAATACGAGCAGTACTTC. This chain connects TRBV27 to TRBJ2-7; possibly TRBD1 for D (5 bases). V dropped 3 bases and J dropped 4 bases, with 13 bases sitting between them. Germline V gene sequence: CDR1 MNHEY, CDR2 SMNVEV (reference sequence). CDR3 length: 14 amino acids.

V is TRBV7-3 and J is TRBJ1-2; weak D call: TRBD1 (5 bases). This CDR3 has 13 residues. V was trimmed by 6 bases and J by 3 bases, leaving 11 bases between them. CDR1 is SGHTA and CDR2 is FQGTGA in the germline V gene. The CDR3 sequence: CASSSREDYGYTF. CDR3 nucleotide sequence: TGTGCCAGCAGTTCCAGGGAGGACTATGGCTACACCTTC.

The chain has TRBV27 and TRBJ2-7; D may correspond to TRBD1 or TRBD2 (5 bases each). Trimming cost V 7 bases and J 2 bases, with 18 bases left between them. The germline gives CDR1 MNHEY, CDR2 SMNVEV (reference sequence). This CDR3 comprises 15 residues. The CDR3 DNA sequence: TGTGCCAGCACCTCCGGGACGGACCCCACCTACGAGCAGTACTTC. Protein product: CASTSGTDPTYEQYF.

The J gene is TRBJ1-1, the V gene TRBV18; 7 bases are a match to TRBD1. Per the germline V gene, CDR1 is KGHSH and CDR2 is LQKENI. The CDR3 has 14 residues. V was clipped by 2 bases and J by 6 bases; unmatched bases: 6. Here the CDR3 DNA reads TGTGCCAGCTCACCAGCTACAGGGGACCCTGAAGCTTTCTTT. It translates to CASSPATGDPEAFF.

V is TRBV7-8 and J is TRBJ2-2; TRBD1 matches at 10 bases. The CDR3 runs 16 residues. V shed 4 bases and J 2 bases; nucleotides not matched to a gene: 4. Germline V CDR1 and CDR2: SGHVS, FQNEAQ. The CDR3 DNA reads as TGTGCCAGCAGCTGGGGACAGGGGACCAACACCGGGGAGCTGTTTTTT. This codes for CASSWGQGTNTGELFF.

The CDR3 spells CASSGAGGSRDTQYF. The CDR3 DNA reads TGTGCCAGCAGTGGGGCAGGGGGCTCGAGAGATACGCAGTATTTT. The chain employs TRBV27 and TRBJ2-3; 8 bases are a match to TRBD1. The CDR3 runs to 15 residues. The V gene end was trimmed by 5 bases and the J gene end by 5 bases; junction bases not matched to a gene: 9. CDR1 MNHEY and CDR2 SMNVEV come from the germline V gene (reference sequence).

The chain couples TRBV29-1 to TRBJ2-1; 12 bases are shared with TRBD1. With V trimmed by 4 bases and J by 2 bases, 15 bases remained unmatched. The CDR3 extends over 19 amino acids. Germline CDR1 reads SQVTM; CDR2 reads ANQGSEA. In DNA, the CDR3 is TGCAGCGTTGGATTGGGGACAGGGGGCCAGACGGGCGCCTACAATGAGCAGTTCTTC. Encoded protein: CSVGLGTGGQTGAYNEQFF.

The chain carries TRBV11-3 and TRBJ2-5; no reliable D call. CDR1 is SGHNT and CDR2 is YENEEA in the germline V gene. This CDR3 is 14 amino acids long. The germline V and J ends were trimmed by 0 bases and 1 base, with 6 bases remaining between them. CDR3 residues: CASSLEAGQETQYF. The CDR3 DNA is TGTGCCAGCAGCTTAGAGGCAGGCCAAGAGACCCAGTACTTC.

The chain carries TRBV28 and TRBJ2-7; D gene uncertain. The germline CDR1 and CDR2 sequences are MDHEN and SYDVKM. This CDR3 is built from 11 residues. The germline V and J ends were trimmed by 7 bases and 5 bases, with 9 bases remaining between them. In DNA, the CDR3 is TGTGCCAGCAAGCAGAACAACGAGCAGTACTTC. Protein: CASKQNNEQYF.

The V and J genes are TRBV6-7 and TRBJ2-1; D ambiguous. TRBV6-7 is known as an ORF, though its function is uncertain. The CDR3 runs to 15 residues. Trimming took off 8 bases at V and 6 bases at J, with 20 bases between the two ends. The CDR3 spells CASPDSEQTPNEQFF. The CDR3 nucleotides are TGTGCCAGCCCAGACTCAGAACAAACACCCAATGAGCAGTTCTTC.

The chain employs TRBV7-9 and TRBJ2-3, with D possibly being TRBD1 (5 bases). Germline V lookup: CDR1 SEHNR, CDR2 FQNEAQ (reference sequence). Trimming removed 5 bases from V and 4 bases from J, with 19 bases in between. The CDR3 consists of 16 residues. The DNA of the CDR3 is TGTGCCAGCAGCCTCACAGGTTTAAGTTTTTCAGATACGCAGTATTTT. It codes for CASSLTGLSFSDTQYF. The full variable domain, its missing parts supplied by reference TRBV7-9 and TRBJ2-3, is DTGVSQNPRHKITKRGQNVTFRCDPISEHNRLYWYRQTLGQGPEFLTYFQNEAQLEKSRLLSDRFSAERPKGSFSTLEIQRTEQGDSAMYLCASSLTGLSFSDTQYFGPGTRLTVL.